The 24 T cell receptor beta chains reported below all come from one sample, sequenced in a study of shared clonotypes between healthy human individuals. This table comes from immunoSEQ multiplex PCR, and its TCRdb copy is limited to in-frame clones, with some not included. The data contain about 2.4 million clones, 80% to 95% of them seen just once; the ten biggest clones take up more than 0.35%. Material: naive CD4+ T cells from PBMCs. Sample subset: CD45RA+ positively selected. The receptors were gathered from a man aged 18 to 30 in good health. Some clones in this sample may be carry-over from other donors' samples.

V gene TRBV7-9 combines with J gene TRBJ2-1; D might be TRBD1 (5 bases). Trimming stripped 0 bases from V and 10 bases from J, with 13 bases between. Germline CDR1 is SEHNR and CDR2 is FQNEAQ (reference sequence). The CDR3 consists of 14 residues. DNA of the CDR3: TGTGCCAGCAGCTTAGCCGCAGGGATTAACGAGCAGTTCTTC. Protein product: CASSLAAGINEQFF.

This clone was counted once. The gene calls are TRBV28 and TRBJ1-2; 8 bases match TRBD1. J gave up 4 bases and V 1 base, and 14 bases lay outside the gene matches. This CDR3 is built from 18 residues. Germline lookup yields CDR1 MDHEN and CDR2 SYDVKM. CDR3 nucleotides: TGTGCCAGCAGTTTATTATTGGGGACAGGAACCGGCATCTATGGCTACACCTTC. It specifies CASSLLLGTGTGIYGYTF.

CDR3 DNA sequence: TGTGCCAGCAGCCCCTTCGAGGGGGAGACCCAGTACTTC. Translating it yields CASSPFEGETQYF. V is TRBV7-5 and J is TRBJ2-5. TRBV7-5 is described as a pseudogene. There are 13 residues in the CDR3.

Written as DNA, the CDR3 is TGTGCCACCAGCTTGCACAGGGAGTTAGACTATGGCTACACCTTC. The encoded protein is CATSLHRELDYGYTF. This chain joins TRBV15 and TRBJ1-2; TRBD1 is a possible D gene (6 bases). The germline gives CDR1 LNHNV, CDR2 YYDKDF (reference sequence). Trimming cost V 5 bases and J 3 bases, with 16 bases left between them. This CDR3 spans 15 amino acids. The full variable domain, rest sourced from reference TRBV15 and TRBJ1-2, is DAMVIQNPRYQVTQFGKPVTLSCSQTLNHNVMYWYQQKSSQAPKLLFHYYDKDFNNEADTPDNFQSRRPNTSFCFLDIRSPGLGDTAMYLCATSLHRELDYGYTFGSGTRLTVV.

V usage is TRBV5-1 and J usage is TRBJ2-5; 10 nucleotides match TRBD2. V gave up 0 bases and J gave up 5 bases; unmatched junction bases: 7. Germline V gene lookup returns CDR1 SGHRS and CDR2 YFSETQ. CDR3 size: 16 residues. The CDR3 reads CASSLGALAGVETQYF. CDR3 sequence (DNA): TGCGCCAGCAGCTTGGGTGCGCTAGCGGGAGTGGAGACCCAGTACTTC.

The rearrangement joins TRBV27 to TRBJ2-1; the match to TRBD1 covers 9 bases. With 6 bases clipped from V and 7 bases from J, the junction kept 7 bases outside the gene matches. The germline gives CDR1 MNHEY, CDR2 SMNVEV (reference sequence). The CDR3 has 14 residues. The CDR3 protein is CASRNGDRVNEQFF. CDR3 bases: TGTGCCAGCAGAAATGGGGACAGGGTGAATGAGCAGTTCTTC.

CDR3 residues: CASSIPSTGRETQYF. The CDR3 nucleotides read TGTGCCAGTAGTATCCCATCGACAGGGCGGGAGACCCAGTACTTC. The chain carries TRBV19 and TRBJ2-5; 7 bases map to TRBD1. This CDR3 has 15 residues. Germline V gene data show CDR1 as LNHDA and CDR2 as SQIVND (reference sequence). Trimming at V came to 3 bases and at J to 5 bases, leaving 9 bases not matched to a gene.

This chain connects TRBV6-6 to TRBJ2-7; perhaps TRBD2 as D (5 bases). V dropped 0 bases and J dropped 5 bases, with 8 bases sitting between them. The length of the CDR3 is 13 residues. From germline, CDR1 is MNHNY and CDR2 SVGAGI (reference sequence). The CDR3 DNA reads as TGTGCCAGCAGTTACTCGAGGGCTAACGAGCAGTACTTC. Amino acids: CASSYSRANEQYF.

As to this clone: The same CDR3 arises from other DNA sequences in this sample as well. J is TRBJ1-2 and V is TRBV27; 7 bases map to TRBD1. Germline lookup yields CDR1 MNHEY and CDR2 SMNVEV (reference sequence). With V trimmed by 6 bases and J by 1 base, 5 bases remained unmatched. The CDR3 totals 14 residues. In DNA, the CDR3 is TGTGCCAGCAGACGGACAGGCGGTAACTATGGCTACACCTTC. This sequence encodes CASRRTGGNYGYTF.

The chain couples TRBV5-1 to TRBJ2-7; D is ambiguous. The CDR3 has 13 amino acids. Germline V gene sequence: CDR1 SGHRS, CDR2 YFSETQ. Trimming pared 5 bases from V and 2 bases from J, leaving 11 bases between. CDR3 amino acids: CASRRTDAYEQYF. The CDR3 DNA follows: TGCGCCAGCAGACGGACGGACGCCTACGAGCAGTACTTC. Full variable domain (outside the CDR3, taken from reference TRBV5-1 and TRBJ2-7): KAGVTQTPRYLIKTRGQQVTLSCSPISGHRSVSWYQQTPGQGLQFLFEYFSETQRNKGNFPGRFSGRQFSNSRSEMNVSTLELGDSALYLCASRRTDAYEQYFGPGTRLTVT.

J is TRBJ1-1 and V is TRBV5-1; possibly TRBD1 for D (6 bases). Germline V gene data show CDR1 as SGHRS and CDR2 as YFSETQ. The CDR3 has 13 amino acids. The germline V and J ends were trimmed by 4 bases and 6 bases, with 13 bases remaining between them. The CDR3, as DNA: TGCGCCAGCAGCGGGGGCACGGTGGCTGAAGCTTTCTTT. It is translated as CASSGGTVAEAFF. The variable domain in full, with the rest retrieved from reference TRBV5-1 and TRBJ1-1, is KAGVTQTPRYLIKTRGQQVTLSCSPISGHRSVSWYQQTPGQGLQFLFEYFSETQRNKGNFPGRFSGRQFSNSRSEMNVSTLELGDSALYLCASSGGTVAEAFFGQGTRLTVV.

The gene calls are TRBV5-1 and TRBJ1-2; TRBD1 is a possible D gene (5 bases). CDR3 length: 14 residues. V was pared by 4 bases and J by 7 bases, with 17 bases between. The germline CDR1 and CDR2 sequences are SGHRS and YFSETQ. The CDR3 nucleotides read TGCGCCAGCAGCCGGGACGGTGATCTTTTTGGCTACACCTTC. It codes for CASSRDGDLFGYTF.

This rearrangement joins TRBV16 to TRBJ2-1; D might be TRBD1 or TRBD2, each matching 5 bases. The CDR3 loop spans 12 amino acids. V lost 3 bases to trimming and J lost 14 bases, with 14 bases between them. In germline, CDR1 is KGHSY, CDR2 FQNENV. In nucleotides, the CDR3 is TGTGCCAGCAGCCATCAGCAGGGAGCAGAGTTCTTC. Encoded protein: CASSHQQGAEFF.

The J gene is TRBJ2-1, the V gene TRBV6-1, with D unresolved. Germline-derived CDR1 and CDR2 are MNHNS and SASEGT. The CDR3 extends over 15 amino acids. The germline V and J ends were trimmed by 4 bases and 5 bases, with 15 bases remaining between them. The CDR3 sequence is CASSGFVARDNEQFF. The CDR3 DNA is TGTGCCAGCAGTGGCTTTGTGGCCCGGGACAATGAGCAGTTCTTC.

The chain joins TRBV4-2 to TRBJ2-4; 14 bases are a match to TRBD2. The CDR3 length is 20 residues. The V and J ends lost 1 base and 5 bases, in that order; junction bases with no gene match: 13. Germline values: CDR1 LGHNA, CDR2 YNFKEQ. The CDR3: CASSQVYGTSGSSFQNIQYF. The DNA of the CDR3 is TGTGCCAGCAGCCAAGTGTACGGGACTAGCGGGAGCAGCTTCCAAAACATTCAGTACTTC.

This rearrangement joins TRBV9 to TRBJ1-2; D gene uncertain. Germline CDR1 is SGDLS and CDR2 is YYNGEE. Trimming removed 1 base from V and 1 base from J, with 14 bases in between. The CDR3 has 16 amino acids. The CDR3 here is CASSVFSASGNYGYTF. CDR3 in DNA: TGTGCCAGCAGCGTATTTTCGGCCAGCGGTAACTATGGCTACACCTTC.

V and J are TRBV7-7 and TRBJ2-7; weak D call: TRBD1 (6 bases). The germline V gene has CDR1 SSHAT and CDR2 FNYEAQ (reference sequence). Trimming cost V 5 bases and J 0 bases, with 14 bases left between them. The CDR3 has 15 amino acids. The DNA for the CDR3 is TGTGCCAGCAGCCCGGGCAGGGGCCTCTCCTACGAGCAGTACTTC. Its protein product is CASSPGRGLSYEQYF.

Written as DNA, the CDR3 is TGCAGCGTTGATAAATTTAGGACAGGGAGAGACGAGACCCAGTACTTC. Amino acid sequence: CSVDKFRTGRDETQYF. The V gene is TRBV29-1, the J gene TRBJ2-5, with TRBD1 matching 8 bases. CDR3 length: 16 residues. Germline CDR1 is SQVTM and CDR2 is ANQGSEA. V dropped 3 bases and J dropped 5; count of bases not matched to a gene: 14.

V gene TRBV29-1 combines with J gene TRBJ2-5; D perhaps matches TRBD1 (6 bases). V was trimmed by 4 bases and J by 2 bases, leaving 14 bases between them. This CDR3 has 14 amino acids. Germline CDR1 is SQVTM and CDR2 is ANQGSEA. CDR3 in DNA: TGCAGCGTTGTCGGGACAAACGTTCAAGAGACCCAGTACTTC. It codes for CSVVGTNVQETQYF.

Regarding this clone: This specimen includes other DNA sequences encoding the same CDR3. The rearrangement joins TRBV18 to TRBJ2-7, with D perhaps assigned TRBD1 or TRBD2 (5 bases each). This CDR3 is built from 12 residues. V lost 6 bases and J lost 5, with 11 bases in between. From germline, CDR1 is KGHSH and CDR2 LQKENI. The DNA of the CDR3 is TGTGCCAGCTCCCCCGGGACGGACGAGCAGTACTTC. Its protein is CASSPGTDEQYF.

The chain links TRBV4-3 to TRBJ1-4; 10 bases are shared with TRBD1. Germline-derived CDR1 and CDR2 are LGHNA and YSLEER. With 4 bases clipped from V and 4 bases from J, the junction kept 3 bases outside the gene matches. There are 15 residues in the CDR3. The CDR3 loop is CASSRRDRGNEKLFF. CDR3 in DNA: TGCGCCAGCAGCCGGCGGGACAGGGGTAATGAAAAACTGTTTTTT.

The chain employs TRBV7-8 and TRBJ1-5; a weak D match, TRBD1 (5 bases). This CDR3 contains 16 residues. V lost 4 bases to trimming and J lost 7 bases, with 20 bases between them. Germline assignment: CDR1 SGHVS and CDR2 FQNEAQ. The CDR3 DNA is TGTGCCAGCAGCTCGGGACGGAATATGGCGATGCAGCCCCAGCATTTT. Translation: CASSSGRNMAMQPQHF. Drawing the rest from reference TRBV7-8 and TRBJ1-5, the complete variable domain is GAGVSQSPRYKVAKRGQDVALRCDPISGHVSLFWYQQALGQGPEFLTYFQNEAQLDKSGLPSDRFFAERPEGSVSTLKIQRTQQEDSAVYLCASSSGRNMAMQPQHFGDGTRLSIL.

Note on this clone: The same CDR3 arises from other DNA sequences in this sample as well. The CDR3 DNA follows: TGTGCCAGCTCACCACTAGGCAATGAGCAGTTCTTC. Translation gives CASSPLGNEQFF. This chain joins TRBV18 and TRBJ2-1; D remains ambiguous. The germline V gene has CDR1 KGHSH and CDR2 LQKENI. The CDR3 extends over 12 amino acids. Trimming cost V 1 base and J 6 bases, with 4 bases left between them.

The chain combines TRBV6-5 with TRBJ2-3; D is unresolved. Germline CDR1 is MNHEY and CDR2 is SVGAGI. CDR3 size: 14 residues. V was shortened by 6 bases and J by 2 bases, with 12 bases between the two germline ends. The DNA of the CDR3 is TGTGCCAGCAGCAGGTCGCAATACACAGATACGCAGTATTTT. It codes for CASSRSQYTDTQYF.